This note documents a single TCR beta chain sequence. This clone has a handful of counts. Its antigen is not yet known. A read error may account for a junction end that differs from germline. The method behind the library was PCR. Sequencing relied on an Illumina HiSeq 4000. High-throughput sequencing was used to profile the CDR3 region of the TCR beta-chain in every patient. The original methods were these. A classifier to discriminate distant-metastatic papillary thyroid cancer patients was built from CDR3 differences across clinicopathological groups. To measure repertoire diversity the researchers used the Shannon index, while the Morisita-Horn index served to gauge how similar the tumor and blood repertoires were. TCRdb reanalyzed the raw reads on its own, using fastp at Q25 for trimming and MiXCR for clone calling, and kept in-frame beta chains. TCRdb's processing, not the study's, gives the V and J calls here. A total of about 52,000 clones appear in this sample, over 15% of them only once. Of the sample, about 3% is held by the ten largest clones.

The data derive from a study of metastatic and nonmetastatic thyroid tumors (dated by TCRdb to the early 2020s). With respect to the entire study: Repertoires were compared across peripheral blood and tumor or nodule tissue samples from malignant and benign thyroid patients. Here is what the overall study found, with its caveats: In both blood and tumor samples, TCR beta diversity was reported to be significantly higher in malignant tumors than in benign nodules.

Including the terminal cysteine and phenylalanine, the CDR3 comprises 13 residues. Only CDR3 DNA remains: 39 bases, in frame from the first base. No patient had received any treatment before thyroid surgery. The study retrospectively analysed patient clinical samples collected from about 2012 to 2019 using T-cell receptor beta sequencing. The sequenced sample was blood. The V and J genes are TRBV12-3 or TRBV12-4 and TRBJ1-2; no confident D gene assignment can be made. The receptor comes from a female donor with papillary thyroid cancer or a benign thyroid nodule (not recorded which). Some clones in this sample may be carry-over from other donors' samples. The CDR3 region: CASRRGSHYGYTF. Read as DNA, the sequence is TGTGCCAGCAGACGGGGAAGTCACTATGGTTACACCTTC.